The 27 T cell receptor beta chains reported below all come from one sample, sequenced in a study of T cell responses to AZD1222 COVID-19 vaccine. Profiled with immunoSEQ multiplex PCR; TCRdb holds only in-frame clones, not every one. The repertoire holds approximately 180,000 clones, about 90% seen once, with more than 4% in the top ten. The source material was peripheral blood, sampled 28 days after the second dose of the MenACWY control vaccine. These receptors originate from an adult who received the MenACWY meningococcal vaccine as a control.

This chain links TRBV4-3 with TRBJ1-1; D not certain. Germline V lookup: CDR1 LGHNA, CDR2 YSLEER. Trimming pared 1 base from V and 3 bases from J, leaving 6 bases between. The CDR3 is 13 amino acids. CDR3 residues: CASSQARDTEAFF. The CDR3 region has the DNA TGCGCCAGCAGCCAAGCTAGAGACACTGAAGCTTTCTTT.

The chain joins TRBV18 to TRBJ1-1; perhaps TRBD1 as D (5 bases). Trimming cost V 3 bases and J 0 bases, with 8 bases left between them. Germline values: CDR1 KGHSH, CDR2 LQKENI. The CDR3 has 14 amino acids. CDR3 sequence (DNA): TGTGCCAGCTCACCGGGACGGCTGAACACTGAAGCTTTCTTT. Translation gives CASSPGRLNTEAFF.

The gene calls are TRBV10-2 and TRBJ2-1; possibly TRBD2 for D (5 bases). In germline, CDR1 is WSHSY, CDR2 SAAADI. V was trimmed by 7 bases and J by 6 bases, leaving 16 bases between them. The CDR3 length is 14 residues. This CDR3 reads CASNGGLTGNEQFF. The DNA of the CDR3 is TGCGCCAGCAATGGAGGTCTAACCGGCAATGAGCAGTTCTTC.

As regards this clone: The junction and the germline gene differ at one end; a read error may be behind it. J is TRBJ2-2 and V is TRBV10-1, with a tentative D call TRBD2 (5 bases). The CDR3 is made up of 13 amino acids. Germline values: CDR1 WNHNN, CDR2 SYGVQD (reference sequence). In DNA, the CDR3 is TGCGCCAGCAGCGAGTCCGGGGCCGGGGAGCTGTTTTTT. Amino acids: CASSESGAGELFF.

This clone was counted between two and nine times. CDR3 nucleotides: TGTGCCAGCTCACCACAAAGCGTAGGGGCCAACGAGCAGTACTTC. Translation: CASSPQSVGANEQYF. This chain joins TRBV18 and TRBJ2-7; D perhaps matches TRBD1 (5 bases). There are 15 residues in the CDR3. Germline values: CDR1 KGHSH, CDR2 LQKENI. V lost 1 base and J lost 5, with 15 bases in between.

This chain uses TRBV11-2 with TRBJ2-7, with 8 bases lining up with TRBD1. Germline assignment: CDR1 SGHAT and CDR2 FQNNGV. Trimming took 3 bases from V and 6 from J; bases not matched to a gene: 4. The CDR3 length is 13 residues. CDR3 sequence (DNA): TGTGCCAGCAGCTTCGGACAGGGCGGCGAGCAGTACTTC. This sequence encodes CASSFGQGGEQYF. The complete variable domain, with remaining parts taken from reference TRBV11-2 and TRBJ2-7, reads EAGVAQSPRYKIIEKRQSVAFWCNPISGHATLYWYQQILGQGPKLLIQFQNNGVVDDSQLPKDRFSAERLKGVDSTLKIQPAKLEDSAVYLCASSFGQGGEQYFGPGTRLTVT.

The chain is built from TRBV6-5 and TRBJ1-2; D is possibly TRBD1 (5 bases). Germline assignment: CDR1 MNHEY and CDR2 SVGAGI. V lost 4 bases and J lost 5, with 8 bases in between. This CDR3 contains 12 residues. The CDR3 sequence: CASSFRDYGYTF. DNA for the CDR3: TGTGCCAGCAGTTTCAGGGATTATGGCTACACCTTC.

The genes are TRBV19 and TRBJ1-5; D is perhaps TRBD1 (6 bases). The V end was cut by 8 bases, the J end by 4 bases, with 24 bases between. CDR3 length: 17 residues. Per germline, CDR1 LNHDA and CDR2 SQIVND (reference sequence). The CDR3 sequence is CASSPLGGGRGNQPQHF. As DNA, the CDR3 is TGTGCCAGTTCGCCCCTCGGGGGGGGGCGAGGGAATCAGCCCCAGCATTTT.

The V gene is TRBV4-1, the J gene TRBJ1-2; tentatively, D is TRBD1 (6 bases). V shed 1 base and J shed 2 bases, with 17 bases lying between them. This CDR3 contains 17 residues. CDR1 and CDR2 (germline): MGHRA, YSYEKL. The CDR3 coding sequence is TGCGCCAGCAGCCAAGGCCCGGAGGGCCAGGGGAACTATGGCTACACCTTC. Encoded protein: CASSQGPEGQGNYGYTF.

This rearrangement joins TRBV6-2 or TRBV6-3 to TRBJ2-3, with D unresolved. In germline, CDR1 is MNHEY, CDR2 SVGEGT. V was clipped by 0 bases and J by 8 bases, with 12 bases between them. This CDR3 has 14 amino acids. The CDR3 DNA sequence: TGTGCCAGCAGTTACTCTATAAACTTCGGTACGCAGTATTTT. Translation: CASSYSINFGTQYF.

V is TRBV18 and J is TRBJ1-1; TRBD1 is a possible D gene (5 bases). The V and J ends lost 8 bases and 11 bases respectively, with 18 bases between them. The CDR3 has 12 amino acids. CDR1 and CDR2 from the germline V gene are KGHSH and LQKENI. The CDR3: CASTGTSDGAFF. CDR3 nucleotides: TGTGCCAGCACCGGGACCTCTGACGGGGCTTTCTTT.

This clone was observed once. This chain uses TRBV28 with TRBJ1-2; D is perhaps TRBD1 (5 bases). The CDR3 extends over 14 amino acids. Trimming took 2 bases from V and 1 from J, leaving 8 bases between them. Germline assignment: CDR1 MDHEN and CDR2 SYDVKM. CDR3 nucleotide sequence: TGTGCCAGCAGTTTACCAGGGAGTAACTATGGCTACACCTTC. Amino acid sequence: CASSLPGSNYGYTF.

The chain is built from TRBV6-5 and TRBJ2-3; 7 nucleotides agree with TRBD1. CDR1 and CDR2 from the germline V gene are MNHEY and SVGAGI. The J segment lost 0 bases and the V segment lost 6 bases, leaving 3 bases of the junction unmatched. The CDR3 loop spans 14 amino acids. CDR3 loop: CASSLTGSTDTQYF. CDR3 sequence (DNA): TGTGCCAGCAGCCTGACAGGGAGCACAGATACGCAGTATTTT.

This rearrangement joins TRBV28 to TRBJ1-2; D is ambiguous. The CDR3 contains 13 residues. Looked up from germline, CDR1 is MDHEN and CDR2 is SYDVKM. The V end lost 5 bases, the J end lost 4 bases, and 11 bases lay between the germline ends. CDR3 coding DNA: TGTGCCAGCAGTCTCGACGGACTCTATGGCTACACCTTC. Amino acid sequence: CASSLDGLYGYTF.

The chain carries TRBV7-8 and TRBJ1-3; TRBD1 is a possible D gene (6 bases). Trimming shortened V by 5 bases and J by 2 bases, and 19 bases separated the two germline ends. The CDR3 consists of 17 residues. The germline CDR1 and CDR2 sequences are SGHVS and FQNEAQ. CDR3 sequence: CASSRSRGGKAGNTIYF. The CDR3 nucleotides read TGTGCCAGCAGCAGAAGCAGGGGTGGAAAGGCTGGAAACACCATATATTTT.

The chain links TRBV18 to TRBJ1-3; 7 positions agree with TRBD1. The trim removed 0 bases at V and 0 bases at J, leaving 8 bases unmatched. CDR1 and CDR2 (germline): KGHSH, LQKENI. The CDR3 runs 18 residues. CDR3 sequence (DNA): TGTGCCAGCTCACCACCTTCCCTCCGGGACAGCTCTGGAAACACCATATATTTT. Protein sequence: CASSPPSLRDSSGNTIYF.

This chain joins TRBV24-1 and TRBJ2-3; D gene unclear. The germline CDR1 and CDR2 sequences are KGHDR and SFDVKD. V lost 4 bases to trimming and J lost 0 bases, with 13 bases between them. The CDR3 totals 16 residues. The CDR3 sequence: CATSDQIYPSTDTQYF. The CDR3 coding sequence is TGTGCCACCAGTGACCAAATTTACCCTAGCACAGATACGCAGTATTTT.

The rearrangement links TRBV9 to TRBJ2-7; no clear D. The CDR3 consists of 11 residues. Germline V gene sequence: CDR1 SGDLS, CDR2 YYNGEE. Trimming took 2 bases from V and 9 from J, leaving 9 bases between them. CDR3 sequence: CASSVLWGQYF. The CDR3 DNA sequence: TGTGCCAGCAGCGTTTTGTGGGGGCAGTACTTC.

The chain couples TRBV15 to TRBJ1-5, with 8 bases identical to TRBD1. CDR3 length: 14 amino acids. Germline trimming cut 3 bases from V and 12 bases from J; bases unmatched to any gene: 10. The germline CDR1 and CDR2 sequences are LNHNV and YYDKDF (reference sequence). The CDR3 DNA reads as TGTGCCACCAGCAGGGACAGGGTGGATCGGGGCCAGCATTTT. It codes for CATSRDRVDRGQHF.

This chain joins TRBV3-1 (or the pseudogene TRBV3-2) and TRBJ2-3, with D possibly called TRBD1 or TRBD2 (5 bases each). Trimming shortened V by 1 base and J by 0 bases, and 17 bases separated the two germline ends. From germline, CDR1 is LGHDT and CDR2 YNNKEL (reference sequence). The CDR3 is 18 amino acids. The CDR3 loop reads CASSQAWGSGYSTDTQYF. The CDR3 DNA is TGTGCCAGCAGCCAAGCCTGGGGCAGCGGATATAGCACAGATACGCAGTATTTT.

This clone has only a few counts. The V gene is TRBV7-8, the J gene TRBJ1-4; the D gene is possibly TRBD1 (6 bases). Germline assignment: CDR1 SGHVS and CDR2 FQNEAQ. V gave up 5 bases and J gave up 7 bases, with 17 bases separating them. This CDR3 spans 15 amino acids. The CDR3 here is CASSVTGIVIEKLFF. DNA of the CDR3: TGTGCCAGCAGCGTAACAGGGATAGTTATTGAAAAACTGTTTTTT.

This clone was observed a handful of times. The gene calls are TRBV6-5 and TRBJ2-7; D not certain. CDR3 length: 14 residues. The germline CDR1 and CDR2 sequences are MNHEY and SVGAGI. Deletions cut 7 bases from V and 3 bases from J, with 16 bases between. The CDR3 DNA is TGTGCCAGCACAATGACCGATCGACGCTACGAGCAGTACTTC. It translates to CASTMTDRRYEQYF.

The chain has TRBV19 and TRBJ2-2, with D tentatively TRBD1 or TRBD2 (5 bases each). V lost 11 bases and J lost 5, with 18 bases in between. Germline V gene lookup returns CDR1 LNHDA and CDR2 SQIVND (reference sequence). The CDR3 loop spans 14 amino acids. This CDR3 is CAGRETGRTGELFF. In nucleotides, the CDR3 is TGTGCCGGAAGAGAAACGGGACGAACCGGGGAGCTGTTTTTT.

The chain has TRBV9 and TRBJ1-3; TRBD1 might be the D (5 bases). The CDR3 consists of 15 residues. Germline CDR1 is SGDLS and CDR2 is YYNGEE. V was cut by 2 bases and J by 0 bases, with 9 bases left in between. The chain's CDR3 is CASSVTVTSGNTIYF. CDR3 in DNA: TGTGCCAGCAGCGTGACAGTAACCTCTGGAAACACCATATATTTT. The variable domain in full, with the rest retrieved from reference TRBV9 and TRBJ1-3, is DSGVTQTPKHLITATGQRVTLRCSPRSGDLSVYWYQQSLDQGLQFLIQYYNGEERAKGNILERFSAQQFPDLHSELNLSSLELGDSALYFCASSVTVTSGNTIYFGEGSWLTVV.

The chain recombines TRBV7-9 with TRBJ1-1; a weak D match, TRBD1 (5 bases). V lost 3 bases, J lost 1 base, and 9 bases lay in between. The CDR3 loop spans 14 amino acids. The germline gives CDR1 SEHNR, CDR2 FQNEAQ (reference sequence). CDR3 sequence: CASSFPDRNTEAFF. The DNA for the CDR3 is TGTGCCAGCAGCTTCCCCGACAGGAACACTGAAGCTTTCTTT.

This chain links TRBV10-2 with TRBJ1-6, with D possibly TRBD1 on 5 matching bases. In germline, CDR1 is WSHSY, CDR2 SAAADI. Trimming shortened V by 1 base and J by 10 bases, and 17 bases separated the two germline ends. This CDR3 comprises 16 residues. In DNA form, the CDR3 reads TGCGCCAGCAGTGAGTACGGGGGGTTTGGGAGATCACCCCTCCACTTT. Its translation: CASSEYGGFGRSPLHF.

The CDR3, as DNA: TGTGCCTGGAGAAGGGACGGCTCCTACAATGAGCAGTTCTTC. This codes for CAWRRDGSYNEQFF. This chain links TRBV30 with TRBJ2-1, with D possibly called TRBD1 or TRBD2 (5 bases each). V was pared by 3 bases and J by 0 bases, with 9 bases between. CDR3 size: 14 residues. Per the germline V gene, CDR1 is GTSNPN and CDR2 is SVGIG (reference sequence). Based on the CDR3 plus reference TRBV30 and TRBJ2-1, the full variable domain is SQTIHQWPATLVQPVGSPLSLECTVEGTSNPNLYWYRQAAGRGLQLLFYSVGIGQISSEVPQNLSASRPQDRQFILSSKKLLLSDSGFYLCAWRRDGSYNEQFFGPGTRLTVL.